The following is a T cell receptor (beta chain) sequence with its context. The antigen is undetermined. Germline V gene data show CDR1 as MGHRA and CDR2 as YSYEKL. The CDR3 consists of 17 residues. V dropped 0 bases and J dropped 7; count of bases not matched to a gene: 10. The data were taken from a study of T cell responses to AZD1222 COVID-19 vaccine. Produced via immunoSEQ multiplex PCR; TCRdb's table is partial and in-frame only. The sample comprises 100,000 to 150,000 clones, around 83% of which are singletons, and approximately 26% rests with the top ten. Points from the study as a whole: Sampling that yielded the repertoires occurred only after the peak T cell response. Rises in breadth and depth of Spike-specific TCRs came after two AZD1222 doses. Donors in the cohort were predominantly white British and more often female, and clonal diversity was possibly underestimated.

Pooled in the analysis were second doses at about 4 or about 12 weeks. The receptor was isolated from an adult who received the AZD1222 COVID-19 vaccine. Sample: peripheral blood, taken 28 days after the second AZD1222 dose. This chain joins TRBV4-1 and TRBJ2-1, with TRBD2 matching over 9 bases. The CDR3 reads CASSQEASGVSLNEQFF. The CDR3 nucleotides read TGCGCCAGCAGCCAAGAAGCTAGCGGGGTATCATTGAATGAGCAGTTCTTC.